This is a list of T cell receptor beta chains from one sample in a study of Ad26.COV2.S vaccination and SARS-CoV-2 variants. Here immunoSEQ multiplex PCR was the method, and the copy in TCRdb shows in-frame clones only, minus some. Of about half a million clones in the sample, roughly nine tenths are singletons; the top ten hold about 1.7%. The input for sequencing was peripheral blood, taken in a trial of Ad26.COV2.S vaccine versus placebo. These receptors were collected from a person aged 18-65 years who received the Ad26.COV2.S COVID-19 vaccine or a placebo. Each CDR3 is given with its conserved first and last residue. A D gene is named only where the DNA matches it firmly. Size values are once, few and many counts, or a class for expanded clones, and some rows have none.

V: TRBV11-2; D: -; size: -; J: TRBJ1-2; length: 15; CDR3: CASSPEAGVGYGYTF; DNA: TGTGCCAGCAGCCCCGAGGCGGGGGTTGGCTATGGCTACACCTTC
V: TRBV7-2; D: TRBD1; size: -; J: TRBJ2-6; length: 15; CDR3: CASSSTGDGANVLTF; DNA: TGTGCCAGCAGTTCGACAGGGGATGGGGCCAACGTCCTGACTTTC
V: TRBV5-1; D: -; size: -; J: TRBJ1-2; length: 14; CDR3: CASSLEGQGMGYTF; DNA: TGCGCCAGCAGCCTGGAGGGGCAGGGCATGGGCTACACCTTC
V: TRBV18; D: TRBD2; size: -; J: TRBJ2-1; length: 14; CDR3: CASSLASGSNEQFF; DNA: TGTGCCAGCTCACTGGCTAGCGGGAGTAATGAGCAGTTCTTC
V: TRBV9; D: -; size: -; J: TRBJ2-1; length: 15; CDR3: CASSVVSSGYNEQFF; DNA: TGTGCCAGCAGCGTAGTATCAAGCGGGTACAATGAGCAGTTCTTC
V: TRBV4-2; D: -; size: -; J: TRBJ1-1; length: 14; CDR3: CASSPVDRNTEAFF; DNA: TGTGCCAGCAGCCCCGTTGACAGGAACACTGAAGCTTTCTTT
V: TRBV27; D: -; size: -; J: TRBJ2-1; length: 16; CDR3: CASSLTTTSTYNEQFF; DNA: TGTGCCAGCAGTTTAACTACTACCTCTACCTACAATGAGCAGTTCTTC
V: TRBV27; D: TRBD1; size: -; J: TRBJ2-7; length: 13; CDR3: CASSQSARGHQYF; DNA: TGTGCCAGCAGTCAATCGGCAAGGGGGCATCAGTACTTC
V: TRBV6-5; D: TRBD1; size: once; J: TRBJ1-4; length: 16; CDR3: CASSLGQGTTNEKLFF; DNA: TGTGCCAGCAGTTTGGGACAGGGTACAACTAATGAAAAACTGTTTTTT
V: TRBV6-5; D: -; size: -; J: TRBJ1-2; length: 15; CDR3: CASSYTRKKDYGYTF; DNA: TGTGCCAGCAGTTACACCCGTAAGAAAGACTATGGCTACACCTTC
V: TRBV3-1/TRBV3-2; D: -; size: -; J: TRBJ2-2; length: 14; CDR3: CASSKNEGFGELFF; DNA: TGTGCCAGCAGCAAAAATGAGGGTTTCGGGGAGCTGTTTTTT
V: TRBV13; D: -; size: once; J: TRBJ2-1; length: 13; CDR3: CASSLGPTGEQFF; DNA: TGTGCCAGCAGCTTAGGGCCGACAGGAGAGCAGTTCTTC
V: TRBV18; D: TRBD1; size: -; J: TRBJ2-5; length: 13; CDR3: CASSPGQGETQYF; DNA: TGTGCCAGCTCACCGGGACAGGGAGAGACCCAGTACTTC
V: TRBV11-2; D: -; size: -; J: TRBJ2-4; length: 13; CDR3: CASSGEAKNIQYF; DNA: TGTGCCAGCAGCGGGGAAGCCAAAAACATTCAGTACTTC
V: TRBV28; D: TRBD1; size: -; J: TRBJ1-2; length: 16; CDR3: CASSLSATGGLYGYTF; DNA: TGTGCCAGCAGTTTATCCGCGACAGGGGGCCTCTATGGCTACACCTTC
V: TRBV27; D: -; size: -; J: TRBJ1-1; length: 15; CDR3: CASSSHGGGNTEAFF; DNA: TGTGCCAGCAGCTCCCACGGGGGAGGAAACACTGAAGCTTTCTTT
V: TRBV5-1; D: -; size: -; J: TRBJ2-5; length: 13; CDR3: CASSLVGRETQYF; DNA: TGCGCCAGCAGCTTGGTCGGACGAGAGACCCAGTACTTC
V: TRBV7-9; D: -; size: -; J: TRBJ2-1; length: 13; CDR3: CASSATSYNEQFF; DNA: TGTGCCAGCAGCGCTACTTCCTACAATGAGCAGTTCTTC
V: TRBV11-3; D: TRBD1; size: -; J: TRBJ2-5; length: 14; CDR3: CASSPTGGGETQYF; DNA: TGTGCCAGCAGCCCCACAGGGGGCGGGGAGACCCAGTACTTC
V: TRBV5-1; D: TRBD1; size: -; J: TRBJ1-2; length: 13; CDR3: CASSLRQGDGYTF; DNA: TGCGCCAGCAGCTTGAGGCAGGGGGATGGCTACACCTTC
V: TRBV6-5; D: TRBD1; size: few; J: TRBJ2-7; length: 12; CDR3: CASSNRGYEQYF; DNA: TGTGCCAGCAGCAACAGGGGCTACGAGCAGTACTTC
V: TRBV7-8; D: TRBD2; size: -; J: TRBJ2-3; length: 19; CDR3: CASSSYGVTSGRGTDTQYF; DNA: TGTGCCAGCAGCTCGTATGGGGTGACTAGCGGGAGGGGTACAGATACGCAGTATTTT
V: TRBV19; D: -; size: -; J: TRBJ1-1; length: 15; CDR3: CASILGPGGNTEAFF; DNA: TGTGCCAGTATCCTCGGACCTGGGGGGAACACTGAAGCTTTCTTT
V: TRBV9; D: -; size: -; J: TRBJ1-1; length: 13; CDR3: CASSTTVNTEAFF; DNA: TGTGCCAGCAGCACGACGGTGAACACTGAAGCTTTCTTT
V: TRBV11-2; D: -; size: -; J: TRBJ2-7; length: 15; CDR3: CASRQWADLPYEQYF; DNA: TGTGCCAGCAGACAGTGGGCAGATTTACCCTACGAGCAGTACTTC
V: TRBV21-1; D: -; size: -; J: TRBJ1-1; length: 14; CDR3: CASNPGGAGTEAFF; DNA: TGTGCCAGCAACCCGGGGGGAGCGGGGACTGAAGCTTTCTTT
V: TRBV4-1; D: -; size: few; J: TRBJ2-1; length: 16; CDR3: CASSQPTESSYNEQFF; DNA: TGCGCCAGCAGCCAGCCGACGGAGAGCTCCTACAATGAGCAGTTCTTC
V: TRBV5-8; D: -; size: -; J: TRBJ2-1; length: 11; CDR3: CASSLINEQFF; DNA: TGTGCCAGCAGTTTGATTAATGAGCAGTTCTTC
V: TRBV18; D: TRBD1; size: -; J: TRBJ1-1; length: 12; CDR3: CASSLRQGEAFF; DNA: TGTGCCAGCTCGCTAAGACAGGGAGAAGCTTTCTTT
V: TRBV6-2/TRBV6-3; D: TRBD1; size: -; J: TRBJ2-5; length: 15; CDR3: CASSYWVGTGGNQYF; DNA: TGTGCCAGCAGTTATTGGGTTGGGACAGGGGGCAACCAGTACTTC